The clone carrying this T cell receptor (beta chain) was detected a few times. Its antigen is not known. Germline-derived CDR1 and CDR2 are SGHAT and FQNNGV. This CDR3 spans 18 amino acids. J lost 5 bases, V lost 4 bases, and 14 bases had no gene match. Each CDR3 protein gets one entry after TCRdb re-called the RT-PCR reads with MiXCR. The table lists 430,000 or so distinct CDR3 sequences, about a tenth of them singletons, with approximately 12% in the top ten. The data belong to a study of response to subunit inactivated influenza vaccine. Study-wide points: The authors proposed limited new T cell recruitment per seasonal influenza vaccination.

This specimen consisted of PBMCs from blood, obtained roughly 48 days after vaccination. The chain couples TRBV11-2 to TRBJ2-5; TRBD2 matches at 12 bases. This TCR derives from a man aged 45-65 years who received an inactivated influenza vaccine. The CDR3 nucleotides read TGTGCCAGCAGCTCGACAATACTAGCGGGGGGTGGTTCGGAGACCCAGTACTTC. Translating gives CASSSTILAGGGSETQYF.